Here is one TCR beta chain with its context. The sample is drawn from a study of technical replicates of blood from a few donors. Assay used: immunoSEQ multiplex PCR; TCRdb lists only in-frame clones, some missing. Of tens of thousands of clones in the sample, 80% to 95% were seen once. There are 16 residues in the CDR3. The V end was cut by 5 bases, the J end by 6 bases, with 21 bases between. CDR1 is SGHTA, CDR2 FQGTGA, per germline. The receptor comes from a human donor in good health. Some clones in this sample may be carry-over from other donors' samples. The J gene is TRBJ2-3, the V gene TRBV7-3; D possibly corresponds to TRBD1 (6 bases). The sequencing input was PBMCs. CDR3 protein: CASSPGDRQVMDTQYF. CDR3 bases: TGTGCCAGCAGCCCAGGGGACCGACAAGTGATGGATACGCAGTATTTT.